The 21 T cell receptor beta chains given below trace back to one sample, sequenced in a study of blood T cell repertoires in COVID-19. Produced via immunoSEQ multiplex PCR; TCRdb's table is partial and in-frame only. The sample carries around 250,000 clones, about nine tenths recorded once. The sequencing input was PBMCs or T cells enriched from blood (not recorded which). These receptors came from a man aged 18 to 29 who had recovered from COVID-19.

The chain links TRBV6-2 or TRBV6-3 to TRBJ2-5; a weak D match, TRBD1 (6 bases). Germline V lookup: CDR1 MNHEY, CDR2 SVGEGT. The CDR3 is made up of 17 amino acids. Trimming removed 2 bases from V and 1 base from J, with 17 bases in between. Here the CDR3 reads CASSYQGIYDTQETQYF. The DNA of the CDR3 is TGTGCCAGCAGTTACCAGGGGATTTACGATACCCAAGAGACCCAGTACTTC.

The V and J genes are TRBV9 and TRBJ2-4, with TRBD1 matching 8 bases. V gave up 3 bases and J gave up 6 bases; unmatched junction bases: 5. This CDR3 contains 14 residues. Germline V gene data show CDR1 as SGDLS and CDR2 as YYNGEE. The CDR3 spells CASSGTGSGNIQYF. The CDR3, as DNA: TGTGCCAGCAGCGGGACAGGGTCCGGAAACATTCAGTACTTC.

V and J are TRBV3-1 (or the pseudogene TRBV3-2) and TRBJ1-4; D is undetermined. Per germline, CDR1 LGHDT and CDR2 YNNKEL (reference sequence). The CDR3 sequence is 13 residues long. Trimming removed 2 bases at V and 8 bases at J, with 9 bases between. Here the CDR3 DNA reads TGTGCCAGCAGCCAAAACAGCAAAGAAAAACTGTTTTTT. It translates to CASSQNSKEKLFF.

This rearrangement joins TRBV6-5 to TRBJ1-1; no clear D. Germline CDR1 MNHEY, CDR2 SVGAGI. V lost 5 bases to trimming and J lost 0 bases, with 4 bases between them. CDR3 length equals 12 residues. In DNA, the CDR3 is TGTGCCAGCAGTCCGTTGAACACTGAAGCTTTCTTT. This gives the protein CASSPLNTEAFF.

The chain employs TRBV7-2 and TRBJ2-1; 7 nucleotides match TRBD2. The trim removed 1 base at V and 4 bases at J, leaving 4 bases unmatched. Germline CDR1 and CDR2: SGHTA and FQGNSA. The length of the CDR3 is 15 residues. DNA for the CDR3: TGTGCCAGCAGCTTAGAAGCGGGGAGATACAATGAGCAGTTCTTC. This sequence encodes CASSLEAGRYNEQFF.

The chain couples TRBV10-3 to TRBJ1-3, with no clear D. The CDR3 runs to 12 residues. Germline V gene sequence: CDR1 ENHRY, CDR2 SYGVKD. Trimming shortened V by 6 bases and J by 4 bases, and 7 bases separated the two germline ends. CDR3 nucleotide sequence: TGTGCCATCAGGACATCAGGAAACACCATATATTTT. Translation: CAIRTSGNTIYF.

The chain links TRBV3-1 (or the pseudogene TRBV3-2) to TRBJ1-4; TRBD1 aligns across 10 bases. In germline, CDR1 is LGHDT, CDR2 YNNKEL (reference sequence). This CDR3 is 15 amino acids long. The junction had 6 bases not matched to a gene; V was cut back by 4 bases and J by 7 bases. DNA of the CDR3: TGTGCCAGCAGCCCAATATGGACAGGGGGTGAAAAACTGTTTTTT. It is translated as CASSPIWTGGEKLFF.

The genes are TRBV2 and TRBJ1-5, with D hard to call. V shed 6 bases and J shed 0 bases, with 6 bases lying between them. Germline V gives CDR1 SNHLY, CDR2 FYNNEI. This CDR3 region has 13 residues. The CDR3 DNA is TGTGCCAGCAGGGAACATAGCAATCAGCCCCAGCATTTT. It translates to CASREHSNQPQHF.

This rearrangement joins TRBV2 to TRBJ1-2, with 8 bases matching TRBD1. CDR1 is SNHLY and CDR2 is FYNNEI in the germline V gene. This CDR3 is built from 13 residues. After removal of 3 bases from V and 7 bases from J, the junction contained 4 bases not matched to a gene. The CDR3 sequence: CASSDRGRSGYTF. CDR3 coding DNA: TGTGCCAGCAGTGACAGGGGGCGGAGTGGCTACACCTTC.

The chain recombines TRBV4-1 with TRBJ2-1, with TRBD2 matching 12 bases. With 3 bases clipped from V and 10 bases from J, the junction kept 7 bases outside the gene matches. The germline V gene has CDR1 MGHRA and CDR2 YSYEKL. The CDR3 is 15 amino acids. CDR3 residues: CASSQGLAGRGEQFF. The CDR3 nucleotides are TGCGCCAGCAGCCAGGGACTAGCGGGCCGAGGGGAGCAGTTCTTC.

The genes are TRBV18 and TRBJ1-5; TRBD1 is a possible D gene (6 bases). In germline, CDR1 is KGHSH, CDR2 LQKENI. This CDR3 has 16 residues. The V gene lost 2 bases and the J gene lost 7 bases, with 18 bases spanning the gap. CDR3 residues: CASSPFSNRVNQPQHF. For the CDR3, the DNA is TGTGCCAGCTCACCATTTTCGAACAGGGTTAACCAGCCCCAGCATTTT.

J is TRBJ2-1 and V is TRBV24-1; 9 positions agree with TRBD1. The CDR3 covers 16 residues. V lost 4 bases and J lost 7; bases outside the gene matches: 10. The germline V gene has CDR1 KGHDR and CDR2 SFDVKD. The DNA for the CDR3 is TGTGCCACCAGTGACCTGGGACAGGGCTTAGGGAATGAGCAGTTCTTC. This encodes CATSDLGQGLGNEQFF.

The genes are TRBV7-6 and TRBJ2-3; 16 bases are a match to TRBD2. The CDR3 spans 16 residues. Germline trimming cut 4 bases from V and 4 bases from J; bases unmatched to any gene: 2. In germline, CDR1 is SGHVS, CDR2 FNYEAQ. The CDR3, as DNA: TGTGCCAGCAGCTCGGGACTAGCGGGGGGGGCAGATACGCAGTATTTT. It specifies CASSSGLAGGADTQYF.

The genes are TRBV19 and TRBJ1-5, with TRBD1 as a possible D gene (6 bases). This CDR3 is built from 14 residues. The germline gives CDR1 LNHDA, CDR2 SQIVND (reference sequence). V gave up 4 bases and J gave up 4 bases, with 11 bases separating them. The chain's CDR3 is CASSKGQANQPQHF. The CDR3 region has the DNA TGTGCCAGTAGTAAGGGACAAGCTAATCAGCCCCAGCATTTT.

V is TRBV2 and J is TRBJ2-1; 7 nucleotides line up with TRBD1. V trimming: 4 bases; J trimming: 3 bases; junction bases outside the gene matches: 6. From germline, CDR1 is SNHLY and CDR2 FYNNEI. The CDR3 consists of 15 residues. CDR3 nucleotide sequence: TGTGCCAGCAGTGCCCAAACAGGGGTCTACAATGAGCAGTTCTTC. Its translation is CASSAQTGVYNEQFF.

CDR3 DNA sequence: TGTGCCAGCAGCCGGACAGGAGAGAATTCACCCCTCCACTTT. As protein: CASSRTGENSPLHF. The V and J genes are TRBV6-5 and TRBJ1-6, with 7 bases fitting TRBD1. Germline CDR1 MNHEY, CDR2 SVGAGI. The V segment lost 6 bases and the J segment 7 bases; nucleotides outside the gene matches: 6. The length of the CDR3 is 14 residues.

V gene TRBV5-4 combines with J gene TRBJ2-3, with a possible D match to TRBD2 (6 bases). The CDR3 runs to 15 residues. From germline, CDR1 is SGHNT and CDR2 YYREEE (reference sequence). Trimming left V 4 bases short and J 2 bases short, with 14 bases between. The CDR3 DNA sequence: TGTGCCAGCAGCGTACACGGGGGTGCCACAGATACGCAGTATTTT. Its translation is CASSVHGGATDTQYF.

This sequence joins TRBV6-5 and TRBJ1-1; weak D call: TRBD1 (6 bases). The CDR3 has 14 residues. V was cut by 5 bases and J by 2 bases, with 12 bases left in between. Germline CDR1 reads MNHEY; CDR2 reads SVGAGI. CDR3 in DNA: TGTGCCAGCAGTCGACAGGTCATTAACACTGAAGCTTTCTTT. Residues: CASSRQVINTEAFF.

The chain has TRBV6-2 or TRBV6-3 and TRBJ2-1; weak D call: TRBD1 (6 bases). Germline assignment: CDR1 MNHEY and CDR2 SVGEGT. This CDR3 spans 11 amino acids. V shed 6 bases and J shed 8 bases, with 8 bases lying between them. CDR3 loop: CASSQGYEQFF. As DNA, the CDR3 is TGTGCCAGCAGCCAGGGGTATGAGCAGTTCTTC.

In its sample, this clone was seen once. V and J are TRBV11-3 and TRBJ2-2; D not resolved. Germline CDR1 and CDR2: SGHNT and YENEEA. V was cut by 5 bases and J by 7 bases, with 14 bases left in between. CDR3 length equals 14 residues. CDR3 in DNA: TGTGCCAGCAGCCGCTCCCCGGGTGGCGGGGAGCTGTTTTTT. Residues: CASSRSPGGGELFF.

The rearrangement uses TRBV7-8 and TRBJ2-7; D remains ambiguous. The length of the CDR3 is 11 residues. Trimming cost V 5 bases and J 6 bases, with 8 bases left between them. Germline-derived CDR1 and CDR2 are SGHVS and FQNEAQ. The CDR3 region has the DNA TGTGCCAGCAGCCAAAGTAGCGAGCAGTACTTC. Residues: CASSQSSEQYF.